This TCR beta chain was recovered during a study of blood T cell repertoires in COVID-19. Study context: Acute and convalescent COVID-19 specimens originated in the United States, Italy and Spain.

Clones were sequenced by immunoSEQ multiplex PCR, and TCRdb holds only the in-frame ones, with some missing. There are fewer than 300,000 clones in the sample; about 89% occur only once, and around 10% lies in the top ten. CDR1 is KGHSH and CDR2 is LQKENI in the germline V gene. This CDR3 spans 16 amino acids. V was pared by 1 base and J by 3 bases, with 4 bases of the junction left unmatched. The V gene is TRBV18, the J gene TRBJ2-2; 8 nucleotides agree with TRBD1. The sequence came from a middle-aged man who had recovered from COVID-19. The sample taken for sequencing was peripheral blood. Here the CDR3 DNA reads TGTGCCAGCTCACCACTGGCAGGGGGCGACACCGGGGAGCTGTTTTTT. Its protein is CASSPLAGGDTGELFF.